What follows are 3 T cell receptor beta chains derived from one specimen sequenced in a study of Graves' ophthalmopathy and Graves' hyperthyroidism. TCR beta CDR3 regions were amplified from RNA transcripts. HTBI-primed RT-PCR formed the first round, and a multiplex PCR formed the second. TCRdb redid the calling of the multiplex PCR reads with MiXCR, one entry per CDR3 protein. The table includes about 480,000 distinct CDR3 sequences, about an eighth detected once. The source material was blood. These receptors originate from a woman in her thirties with Graves' ophthalmopathy.

In its sample, this clonotype was seen many times. Here the CDR3 DNA reads TGTGCCACCACCCTATTGAGGGACAGGTCTCATGGCTACACCTTC. This gives the protein CATTLLRDRSHGYTF. The V call is TRBV24-1, the J call TRBJ1-2; 8 positions agree with TRBD1. Germline CDR1 and CDR2: KGHDR and SFDVKD. This CDR3 contains 15 residues. The V and J ends lost 8 bases and 6 bases, in that order; junction bases with no gene match: 13.

DNA for the CDR3: TGCGCCAGCAGCTTAACGGGGGATGGAAACACCATATATTTT. Protein: CASSLTGDGNTIYF. This chain joins TRBV5-1 and TRBJ1-3, with D possibly being TRBD1 (5 bases). V lost 2 bases, J lost 3 bases, and 9 bases lay in between. CDR3 length: 14 residues. Germline assignment: CDR1 SGHRS and CDR2 YFSETQ.

This clonotype was counted many times. The chain links TRBV6-1 to TRBJ2-7, with D possibly being TRBD1 or TRBD2 (5 bases each). Germline V gene sequence: CDR1 MNHNS, CDR2 SASEGT. V was shortened by 2 bases and J by 7 bases, with 12 bases between the two germline ends. The CDR3 runs to 13 residues. In DNA, the CDR3 is TGTGCCAGCAGTGAACCCCGGGACCTTGAGCAGTACTTC. It specifies CASSEPRDLEQYF.